The clone carrying this T cell receptor (beta chain) appeared many times. Its target is unknown. Uncontrolled infections, other autoimmune diseases, pregnancy or lactation barred patients from enrollment. The entry originates in a study of Graves' ophthalmopathy and Graves' hyperthyroidism. Overall study context: If no ophthalmopathy appeared within 18 months of follow-up, hyperthyroidism was termed stable.

Amplification targeted the TCR beta CDR3 regions, with RNA transcripts as the source material. The authors performed first-round RT-PCR with HTBI primers and then a second-round multiplex PCR. TCRdb called the multiplex PCR reads again in MiXCR, with one record for every CDR3 protein. The repertoire consists of some 1.1 million distinct CDR3 sequences, with roughly two fifths occurring once and the leading ten covering roughly 10%. Study-wide results and limits: Both an approximately 70% sensitivity and an approximately 76% specificity characterized the model's predictions of ophthalmopathy progression. Among thyroid clonotypes expanded above 0.001 frequency, most also appeared in blood.

CDR1 is DFQATT and CDR2 is SNEGSKA in the germline V gene (reference sequence). The CDR3 totals 14 residues. V lost 1 base, J lost 4 bases, and 5 bases stayed unmatched. The chain recombines TRBV20-1 with TRBJ2-5, with 8 bases matching TRBD2. The sequencing input was peripheral blood or thyroid tissue (not recorded which). The TCR comes from an adult man with Graves' hyperthyroidism. The CDR3 DNA reads TGCAGTGCTAGAGTTTCGGGGGGGCGAGAGACCCAGTACTTC. Its protein product is CSARVSGGRETQYF.